This T cell receptor beta chain was captured in a study of cytomegalovirus exposure and HLA in healthy donors. Study-wide results and limits: The listing of roughly 160 TCR beta chains classed them as cytomegalovirus-associated.

The repertoire was sequenced with immunoSEQ multiplex PCR; TCRdb's copy has only in-frame clones and lacks some. Counted here are about 160,000 clones, 96% occurring once; the ten biggest clones make up about 0.89%. Germline CDR1 SGHRS, CDR2 YFSETQ. The CDR3 loop spans 13 amino acids. The V gene end was trimmed by 7 bases and the J gene end by 4 bases; junction bases not matched to a gene: 4. Of note for this clone: Its antigen is currently unknown.

Specimen: PBMCs. The receptor comes from a woman under 30 in good health and CMV-seronegative. The genes are TRBV5-1 and TRBJ2-3, with 9 bases identical to TRBD2. CDR3 sequence reads: CASRRTSADTQYF. The CDR3 region has the DNA TGCGCCAGCCGTCGGACTAGCGCAGATACGCAGTATTTT.